The clone carrying this T cell receptor beta chain was counted between two and nine times. No antigen is known for it. The entry originates in a study of post-analysis software for immune sequencing data. Study in general: Included among the disease courses, which were recorded for the cohort, were relapsing-remitting, secondary progressive and progressive-relapsing multiple sclerosis.

Regarding the study as a whole: Samples prepared in the same batch strongly co-clustered by F measure. Five TRBV segments, including TRBV5-6, TRBV5-1 and TRBV20-1, were more frequent in patients than controls. For normalized Chao1 diversity, multiple sclerosis patients scored significantly lower than controls did.

V was trimmed by 3 bases and J by 0 bases, leaving 14 bases between them. CDR1 and CDR2 (germline): MDHEN, SYDVKM. The CDR3 runs to 16 residues. Researchers reported that TCR beta cDNA libraries carried unique molecular identifiers. Around 500,000 cDNA molecules were recovered from an input of about 0.9 to 10 million T cells. TCRdb redid the calling of the PCR reads with MiXCR, one entry per CDR3 protein. The table includes 820,000 or so distinct CDR3 sequences, around 53% detected once. The TCR was taken from a girl aged 10-17 years with multiple sclerosis. The V gene is TRBV28, the J gene TRBJ1-1; D gene ambiguous. The sequenced material came from blood. CDR3 nucleotide sequence: TGTGCCAGCAGTTTTAAGGGTTTTTGGCTGAACACTGAAGCTTTCTTT. Translated, it gives CASSFKGFWLNTEAFF.